This TCR beta chain was sequenced during a study of blood T cell repertoires in COVID-19. Study as a whole: Some COVID-19 samples were acute and others convalescent; all came from the United States, Italy and Spain.

Original handling: Scientists estimated how many nucleated cells there were by amplifying reference gene primers. The assay was immunoSEQ multiplex PCR, and TCRdb's table has in-frame clones only and misses some. D and trimming were read from the DNA, whereas the V and J calls and clone size are those reported in that table. The sample holds about 250,000 clones, 80% to 90% seen once. Participants' own reports of clinical history determined their cohort assignment. Individuals in the exposed group had encountered a COVID-19 case within 2 weeks preceding study entry. Germline V gene sequence: CDR1 SGDLS, CDR2 YYNGEE. The V and J ends lost 0 bases and 5 bases respectively, with 12 bases between them. The CDR3 extends over 15 amino acids.

Input material: PBMCs or T cells enriched from blood (not recorded which). The receptor's source is a woman aged 40 to 49 who had been exposed to COVID-19. This chain joins TRBV9 and TRBJ2-1; perhaps TRBD1 as D (6 bases). The CDR3, as DNA: TGTGCCAGCAGCGTAGGGACAGCATCTCACAATGAGCAGTTCTTC. Its protein is CASSVGTASHNEQFF.